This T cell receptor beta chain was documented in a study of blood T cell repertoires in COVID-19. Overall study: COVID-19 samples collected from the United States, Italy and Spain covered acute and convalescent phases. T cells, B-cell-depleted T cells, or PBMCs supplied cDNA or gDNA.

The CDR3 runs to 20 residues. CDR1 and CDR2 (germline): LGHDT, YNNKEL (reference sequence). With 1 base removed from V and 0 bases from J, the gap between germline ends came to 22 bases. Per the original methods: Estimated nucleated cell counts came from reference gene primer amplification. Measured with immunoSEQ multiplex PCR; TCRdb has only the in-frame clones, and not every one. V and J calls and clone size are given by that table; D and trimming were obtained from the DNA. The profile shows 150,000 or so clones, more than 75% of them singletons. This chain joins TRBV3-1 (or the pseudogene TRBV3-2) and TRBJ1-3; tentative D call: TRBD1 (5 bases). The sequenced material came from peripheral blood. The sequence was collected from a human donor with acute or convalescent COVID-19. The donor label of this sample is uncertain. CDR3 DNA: TGTGCCAGCAGCCAAGTTAGGTCGACATCGGGGGATCTCTCTGGAAACACCATATATTTT. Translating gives CASSQVRSTSGDLSGNTIYF.